This T cell receptor (beta chain) is from a study of blood T cell repertoires in COVID-19. Germline loops: CDR1 SGHTA, CDR2 FQGNSA. This CDR3 is 15 amino acids long. Trimming took 4 bases from V and 12 from J; bases not matched to a gene: 10. Produced via immunoSEQ multiplex PCR; TCRdb's table is partial and in-frame only. This sample has tens of thousands of clones, with more than 65% found just once. This TCR derives from a man between 65 and 79 years old with COVID-19, enrolled during active disease. Material for sequencing was peripheral blood. The chain links TRBV7-2 to TRBJ2-1; 12 positions agree with TRBD2. The CDR3 protein is CASSSRLAGDPVQFF. CDR3 sequence (DNA): TGTGCCAGCAGCTCAAGACTAGCGGGAGACCCGGTGCAGTTCTTC.